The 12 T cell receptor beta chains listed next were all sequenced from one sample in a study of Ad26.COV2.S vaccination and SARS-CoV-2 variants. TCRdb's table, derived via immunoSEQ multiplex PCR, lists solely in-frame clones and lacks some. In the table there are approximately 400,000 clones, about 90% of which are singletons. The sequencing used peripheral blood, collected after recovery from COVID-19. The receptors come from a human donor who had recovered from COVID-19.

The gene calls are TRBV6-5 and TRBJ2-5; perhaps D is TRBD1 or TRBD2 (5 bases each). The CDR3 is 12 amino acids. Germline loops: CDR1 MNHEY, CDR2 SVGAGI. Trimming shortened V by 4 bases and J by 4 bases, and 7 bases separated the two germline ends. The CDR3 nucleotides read TGTGCCAGCAGTTCTGGGGGAGAGACCCAGTACTTC. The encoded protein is CASSSGGETQYF.

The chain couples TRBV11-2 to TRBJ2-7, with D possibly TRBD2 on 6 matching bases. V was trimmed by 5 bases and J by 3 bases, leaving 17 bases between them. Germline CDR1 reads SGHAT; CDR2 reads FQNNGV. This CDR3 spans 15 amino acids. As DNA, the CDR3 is TGTGCCAGCAGCCCACCCGGGCGGGGTTACTACGAGCAGTACTTC. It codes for CASSPPGRGYYEQYF.

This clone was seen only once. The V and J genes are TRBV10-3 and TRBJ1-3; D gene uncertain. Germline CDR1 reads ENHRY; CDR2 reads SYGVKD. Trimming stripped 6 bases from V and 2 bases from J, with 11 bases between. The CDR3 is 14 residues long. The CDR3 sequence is CAIRPGETGNTIYF. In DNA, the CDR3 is TGTGCCATCAGACCCGGGGAAACTGGAAACACCATATATTTT.

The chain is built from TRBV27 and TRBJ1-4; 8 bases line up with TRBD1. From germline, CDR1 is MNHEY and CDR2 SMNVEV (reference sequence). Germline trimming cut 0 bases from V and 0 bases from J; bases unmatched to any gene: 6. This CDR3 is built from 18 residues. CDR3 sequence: CASSLSQGAAPTNEKLFF. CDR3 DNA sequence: TGTGCCAGCAGTTTATCGCAGGGGGCTGCCCCAACTAATGAAAAACTGTTTTTT.

The CDR3 spells CASSFPDYGYTF. CDR3 nucleotide sequence: TGTGCCAGCAGTTTTCCCGACTATGGCTACACCTTC. V usage is TRBV12-3 or TRBV12-4 and J usage is TRBJ1-2; D not resolved. V was pared by 3 bases and J by 3 bases, with 5 bases between. The CDR3 has 12 residues.

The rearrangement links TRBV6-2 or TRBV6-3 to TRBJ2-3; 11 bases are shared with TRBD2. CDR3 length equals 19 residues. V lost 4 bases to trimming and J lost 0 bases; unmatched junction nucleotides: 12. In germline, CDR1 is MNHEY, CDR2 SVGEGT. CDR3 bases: TGTGCCAGCAGTTCCTCCGGGCTAGCGGGGGGCCCTAGCACAGATACGCAGTATTTT. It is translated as CASSSSGLAGGPSTDTQYF.

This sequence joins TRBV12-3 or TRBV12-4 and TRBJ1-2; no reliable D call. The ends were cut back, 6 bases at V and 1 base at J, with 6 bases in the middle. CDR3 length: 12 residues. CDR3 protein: CASSANNYGYTF. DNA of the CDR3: TGTGCCAGCAGCGCCAATAACTATGGCTACACCTTC.

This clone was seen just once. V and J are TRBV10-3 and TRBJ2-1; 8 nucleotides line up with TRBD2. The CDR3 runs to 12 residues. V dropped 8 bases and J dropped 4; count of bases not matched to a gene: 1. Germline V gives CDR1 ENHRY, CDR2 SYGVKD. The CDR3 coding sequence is TGTGCCATCCGCGGGGGGTACAATGAGCAGTTCTTC. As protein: CAIRGGYNEQFF.

CDR3 amino acids: CASSRGKVTEAFF. The CDR3 DNA follows: TGTGCCAGCAGCAGGGGTAAGGTGACTGAAGCTTTCTTT. The chain joins TRBV12-3 or TRBV12-4 to TRBJ1-1, with TRBD1 as a possible D gene (6 bases). CDR3 size: 13 residues. The germline V and J ends were trimmed by 6 bases and 5 bases, with 13 bases remaining between them.

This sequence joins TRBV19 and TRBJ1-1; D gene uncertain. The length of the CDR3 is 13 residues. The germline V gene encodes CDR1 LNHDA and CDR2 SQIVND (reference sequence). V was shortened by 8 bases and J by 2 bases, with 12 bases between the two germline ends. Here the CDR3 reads CASSLQSNTEAFF. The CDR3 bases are TGTGCCAGTTCATTACAGTCAAACACTGAAGCTTTCTTT.

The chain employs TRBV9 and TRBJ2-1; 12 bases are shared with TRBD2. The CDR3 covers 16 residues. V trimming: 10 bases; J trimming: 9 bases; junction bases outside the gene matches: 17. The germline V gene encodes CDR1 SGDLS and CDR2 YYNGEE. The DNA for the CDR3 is TGTGCCGGACCCGGACTAGCGGGGACACAAGTGCCTGAGCAGTTCTTC. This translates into CAGPGLAGTQVPEQFF.

The chain's CDR3 is CASSPRGEEAFF. CDR3 nucleotides: TGTGCCAGCTCACCACGGGGGGAGGAAGCTTTCTTT. This sequence joins TRBV18 and TRBJ1-1; D may be TRBD1 (5 bases). V was clipped by 1 base and J by 8 bases, with 8 bases between them. Germline CDR1 reads KGHSH; CDR2 reads LQKENI. The CDR3 has 12 amino acids.